This T cell receptor beta chain was captured in a study of regulatory T cells in long-lasting Graves disease. Findings and limits, study-wide: Since the sample size was small, accuracy may have been reduced.

CDR3 regions were amplified by Arm-PCR using iRepertoire HTBI primers to build TCR beta libraries. TCRdb independently ran MiXCR on the multiplex PCR reads; one entry per CDR3 protein. This table has over 650,000 distinct CDR3 sequences, about 30% appearing once. This sample's time point: persistent/refractory GD, antithyroid drugs over 5 years with positive TRAb. Researchers made the TCR library from RNA that was extracted from PBMCs. A word on this clonotype: Antigen: not known.

This TCR was sampled from a female donor with Graves disease. The sequenced sample was peripheral blood mononuclear cells (PBMCs), obtained when the disease was refractory, from a patient treated with antithyroid drugs.

CDR3 protein: CASRKTSGRGYEQYF. CDR3 DNA: TGTGCCAGTAGAAAGACTAGCGGGAGGGGGTACGAGCAGTACTTC. The rearrangement joins TRBV19 to TRBJ2-7, with 14 bases lining up with TRBD2. Germline V CDR1 and CDR2: LNHDA, SQIVND (reference sequence). This CDR3 comprises 15 residues. Trimming cost V 6 bases and J 4 bases; bases outside gene matches: 5.